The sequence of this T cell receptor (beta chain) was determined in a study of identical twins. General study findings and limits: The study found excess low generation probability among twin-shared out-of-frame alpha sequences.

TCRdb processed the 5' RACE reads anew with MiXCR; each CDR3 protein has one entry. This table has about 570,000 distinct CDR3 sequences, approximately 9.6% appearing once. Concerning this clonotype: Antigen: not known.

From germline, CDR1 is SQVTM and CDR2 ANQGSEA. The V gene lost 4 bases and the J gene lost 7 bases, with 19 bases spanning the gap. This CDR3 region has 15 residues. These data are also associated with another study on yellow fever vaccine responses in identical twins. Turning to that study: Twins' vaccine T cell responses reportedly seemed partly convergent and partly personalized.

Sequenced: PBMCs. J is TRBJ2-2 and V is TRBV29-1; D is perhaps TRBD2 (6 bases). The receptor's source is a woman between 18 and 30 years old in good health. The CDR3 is CSVGNGRNVGGELFF. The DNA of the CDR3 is TGCAGCGTTGGTAACGGGAGAAATGTAGGCGGGGAGCTGTTTTTT.